The clone carrying this TCR beta chain was observed a handful of times. Its antigen is as yet unknown. Each of the donors had about 9.9 milliliters of peripheral blood drawn into EDTA-treated Vacutainer tubes. The authors ran a second PCR of about 7 to 11 cycles using a sample-barcoded 5' primer and a J-beta primer mix. Samples each returned at least 2.5 million CDR3-containing paired-end reads. TCRdb fed the 5' RACE reads into MiXCR, producing one record per CDR3 protein. The sample yields about 2 million distinct CDR3 sequences, about 50% seen once. The data were taken from a study of blood T cells in healthy people across ages. For the study at large: About one barcoded TCR beta cDNA was captured per two T cells.

Germline CDR1 SQVTM, CDR2 ANQGSEA. The CDR3 is 10 residues long. V shed 7 bases and J 13 bases; nucleotides not matched to a gene: 6. General study points: No conclusive comparison of naive versus antigen-experienced cells was possible with unsorted PBMCs.

The sequence was obtained from a woman in her forties in good health. J is TRBJ2-1 and V is TRBV29-1, with TRBD1 identical over 8 bases. Sequencing was performed on blood. CDR3 sequence: CSARTGRQFF. The DNA of the CDR3 is TGCAGCGCCCGGACAGGGAGACAGTTCTTC.